The 21 T cell receptor beta chains given below trace back to one sample, sequenced in a study of T cell clones after liver transplantation (dated by TCRdb to the late 2010s). The library was produced with the immunoSEQ multiplex PCR assay. TCRdb took this table from immuneACCESS and kept in-frame rearrangements with V and J called. Such tables lack part of the clones; where checked against another copy, unresolved V genes explain under half of the gap, and the rest is unexplained. This sample holds more than 45,000 clones; roughly 70% were observed only once. Roughly 2.8% of the sample is held by the ten biggest clonotypes. Sequenced material: CD4+ T cells from blood, taken at the 15-month timepoint. These TCRs come from a human patient who received a liver transplant. Some T cells may originate with the graft donor following a transplant.

This clone was picked up a small number of times. V usage is TRBV5-1 and J usage is TRBJ1-2, with a weak D call TRBD1 (6 bases). V lost 0 bases, J lost 8 bases, and 11 bases lay in between. The CDR3 is 13 residues long. From germline, CDR1 is SGHRS and CDR2 YFSETQ. The CDR3 here is CASSLDTGRGYTF. The CDR3 nucleotides read TGCGCCAGCAGCTTGGATACAGGGCGCGGCTACACCTTC. Together with reference TRBV5-1 and TRBJ1-2, the CDR3 gives the full variable domain: KAGVTQTPRYLIKTRGQQVTLSCSPISGHRSVSWYQQTPGQGLQFLFEYFSETQRNKGNFPGRFSGRQFSNSRSEMNVSTLELGDSALYLCASSLDTGRGYTFGSGTRLTVV.

The chain carries TRBV19 and TRBJ2-2, with D perhaps matching TRBD2 (7 bases). Germline V gene lookup returns CDR1 LNHDA and CDR2 SQIVND (reference sequence). There are 16 residues in the CDR3. Trimming removed 7 bases at V and 4 bases at J, with 19 bases between. For the CDR3, the DNA is TGTGCCAGTAAAAGGGGGACTACGAAGAGCACCGGGGAGCTGTTTTTT. This gives the protein CASKRGTTKSTGELFF.

This rearrangement joins TRBV6-1 to TRBJ2-3, with 12 nucleotides matching TRBD2. Per germline, CDR1 MNHNS and CDR2 SASEGT. The trim removed 4 bases at V and 5 bases at J, leaving 10 bases unmatched. The CDR3 runs to 17 residues. The CDR3 here is CASSGNRLAGDLDTQYF. The CDR3 coding sequence is TGTGCCAGCAGTGGGAATAGACTAGCGGGAGACTTAGATACGCAGTATTTT.

This clone was observed a few times. The V and J genes are TRBV2 and TRBJ2-5; the D gene is possibly TRBD2 (6 bases). The CDR3 length is 13 residues. From germline, CDR1 is SNHLY and CDR2 FYNNEI. V was pared by 4 bases and J by 5 bases, with 11 bases between. In nucleotides, the CDR3 is TGTGCCAGCAGTGTTTCGACTAGTGAGACCCAGTACTTC. Amino acid sequence: CASSVSTSETQYF.

The chain recombines TRBV28 with TRBJ1-3, with D perhaps TRBD1 (6 bases). The V gene's germline CDR1 is MDHEN and CDR2 SYDVKM. Between the trimmed V and J ends, which lost 2 bases and 2 bases, there was a span of 13 bases. The length of the CDR3 is 16 residues. Here the CDR3 reads CASSLLKGGPGNTIYF. For the CDR3, the DNA is TGTGCCAGCAGTTTACTTAAGGGGGGGCCTGGAAACACCATATATTTT.

The V gene is TRBV7-2, the J gene TRBJ2-3; 10 nucleotides match TRBD1. V lost 1 base and J lost 2; bases outside the gene matches: 9. Germline V gene data show CDR1 as SGHTA and CDR2 as FQGNSA. The CDR3 extends over 18 amino acids. The CDR3 loop is CASSLVGGTGEFTDTQYF. CDR3 DNA sequence: TGTGCCAGCAGCTTAGTTGGCGGGACAGGGGAGTTCACAGATACGCAGTATTTT. The full variable domain, rest sourced from reference TRBV7-2 and TRBJ2-3, is GAGVSQSPSNKVTEKGKDVELRCDPISGHTALYWYRQSLGQGLEFLIYFQGNSAPDKSGLPSDRFSAERTGGSVSTLTIQRTQQEDSAVYLCASSLVGGTGEFTDTQYFGPGTRLTVL.

This clone was detected only once. This chain links TRBV7-2 with TRBJ2-1; 8 positions agree with TRBD1. Losses at the gene ends were 7 bases for V and 10 bases for J; bases not matched to a gene: 21. CDR3 length: 17 residues. Per germline, CDR1 SGHTA and CDR2 FQGNSA. CDR3 region: CASNDGQGDRRSREQFF. The CDR3 DNA sequence: TGTGCCAGCAACGACGGCCAGGGGGACAGGAGGAGTAGGGAGCAGTTCTTC.

The chain uses TRBV19 and TRBJ1-3; D unresolved. Germline CDR1 is LNHDA and CDR2 is SQIVND (reference sequence). The CDR3 extends over 14 amino acids. The ends were cut back, 7 bases at V and 0 bases at J, with 10 bases in the middle. CDR3 protein: CASTDPRSGNTIYF. The CDR3 DNA follows: TGTGCCAGTACGGACCCACGCTCTGGAAACACCATATATTTT.

This clone was detected a few times. J is TRBJ1-2 and V is TRBV28; 9 bases are a match to TRBD1. The germline CDR1 and CDR2 sequences are MDHEN and SYDVKM. The CDR3 loop spans 16 amino acids. V was pared by 5 bases and J by 6 bases, with 13 bases of the junction left unmatched. For the CDR3, the DNA is TGTGCCAGCAGTCTGGGGATACGGACAGGGGAGGATGGCTACACCTTC. This gives the protein CASSLGIRTGEDGYTF.

The J gene is TRBJ1-1, the V gene TRBV5-1; D is perhaps TRBD1 (5 bases). Germline assignment: CDR1 SGHRS and CDR2 YFSETQ. The CDR3 is 13 amino acids. Trimming took 7 bases from V and 3 from J, leaving 13 bases between them. The CDR3 loop is CASRPWGDTEAFF. The CDR3 region has the DNA TGCGCCAGCCGACCTTGGGGGGACACTGAAGCTTTCTTT.

This chain uses TRBV21-1 with TRBJ1-2. TRBV21-1 is recorded as a pseudogene. This CDR3 region has 15 residues. CDR3 nucleotides: TGTGCCAGCAGCAAAGCGCCGGGGGCGGATCATGGCTACACCTTC. Translation: CASSKAPGADHGYTF.

This clone is labeled medium-sized. V gene TRBV30 combines with J gene TRBJ1-2; tentatively, D is TRBD1 (6 bases). Germline assignment: CDR1 GTSNPN and CDR2 SVGIG (reference sequence). This CDR3 comprises 15 residues. V lost 2 bases, J lost 0 bases, and 13 bases lay in between. This CDR3 is CAWSTGQISNYGYTF. CDR3 DNA: TGTGCCTGGAGTACTGGACAGATTTCTAACTATGGCTACACCTTC.

This clone was observed a handful of times. The rearrangement links TRBV21-1 to TRBJ2-7; TRBD1 is the table's D call, not checked against the DNA. TRBV21-1 is a recognized pseudogene. The CDR3 has 18 residues. Here the CDR3 reads CASSKESRGDRETYEQYV. The CDR3 DNA sequence: TGTGCCAGCAGCAAAGAGAGTAGGGGGGACAGGGAAACCTACGAGCAGTACGTC.

This clone was seen only a few times. V gene TRBV9 combines with J gene TRBJ2-5; 8 positions match TRBD1. The junction had 3 bases not matched to a gene; V was cut back by 0 bases and J by 5 bases. The V gene's germline CDR1 is SGDLS and CDR2 YYNGEE. The CDR3 spans 14 residues. The CDR3 region has the DNA TGTGCCAGCAGCGTAGCAGGGGGCAGTGAGACCCAGTACTTC. Amino acids: CASSVAGGSETQYF.

This sequence joins TRBV27 and TRBJ2-3; D unresolved. From germline, CDR1 is MNHEY and CDR2 SMNVEV (reference sequence). The germline V and J ends were trimmed by 0 bases and 8 bases, with 12 bases remaining between them. This CDR3 spans 14 amino acids. This CDR3 is CASSLSRELTTQYF. CDR3 coding DNA: TGTGCCAGCAGTTTATCGAGAGAACTTACTACGCAGTATTTT.

The count of this clone is one. The chain joins TRBV10-3 to TRBJ1-1; the match to TRBD1 covers 9 bases. The V segment lost 6 bases and the J segment 3 bases; nucleotides outside the gene matches: 11. The CDR3 sequence is 16 residues long. From germline, CDR1 is ENHRY and CDR2 SYGVKD. The CDR3, as DNA: TGTGCCATCAGCGGGACAGGGCTTAGTAAGGACACTGAAGCTTTCTTT. This translates into CAISGTGLSKDTEAFF.

The chain is built from TRBV7-2 and TRBJ2-7, with 9 bases that match TRBD2. The CDR3 is 15 amino acids. The trim removed 1 base at V and 5 bases at J, leaving 6 bases unmatched. Germline values: CDR1 SGHTA, CDR2 FQGNSA. The CDR3 DNA reads TGTGCCAGCAGCTTAGGGACTAGCGCATACCACGAGCAGTACTTC. This codes for CASSLGTSAYHEQYF.

This chain uses TRBV7-9 with TRBJ1-1; D gene unclear. CDR3 length equals 15 residues. Germline V gene sequence: CDR1 SEHNR, CDR2 FQNEAQ (reference sequence). V shed 5 bases and J shed 1 base, with 14 bases lying between them. The CDR3: CASSPGGSTNTEAFF. The CDR3 DNA reads as TGTGCCAGCAGCCCCGGCGGTTCTACGAACACTGAAGCTTTCTTT.

The V gene is TRBV7-2, the J gene TRBJ2-1; 14 positions agree with TRBD2. Per the germline V gene, CDR1 is SGHTA and CDR2 is FQGNSA. V shed 6 bases and J 5 bases; nucleotides not matched to a gene: 3. This CDR3 is built from 15 residues. The CDR3: CASRRTSGRNNEQFF. CDR3 bases: TGTGCCAGCAGGAGGACTAGCGGGAGGAACAATGAGCAGTTCTTC.

The rearrangement links TRBV7-9 to TRBJ2-7; D may be TRBD2 (6 bases). CDR1 is SEHNR and CDR2 is FQNEAQ in the germline V gene (reference sequence). V lost 5 bases to trimming and J lost 2 bases, with 13 bases between them. The CDR3 totals 14 residues. The chain's CDR3 is CASSPTGGTYEQYF. The DNA of the CDR3 is TGTGCCAGCAGCCCGACTGGGGGGACCTACGAGCAGTACTTC.

This clone occurred a few times. The chain uses TRBV19 and TRBJ2-7; TRBD2 might be the D (6 bases). Germline assignment: CDR1 LNHDA and CDR2 SQIVND (reference sequence). The CDR3 sequence is 15 residues long. V lost 7 bases, J lost 3 bases, and 19 bases lay in between. The CDR3 reads CASTNTGGPNYEQYF. CDR3 DNA: TGTGCCAGTACCAACACCGGGGGACCCAACTACGAGCAGTACTTC.